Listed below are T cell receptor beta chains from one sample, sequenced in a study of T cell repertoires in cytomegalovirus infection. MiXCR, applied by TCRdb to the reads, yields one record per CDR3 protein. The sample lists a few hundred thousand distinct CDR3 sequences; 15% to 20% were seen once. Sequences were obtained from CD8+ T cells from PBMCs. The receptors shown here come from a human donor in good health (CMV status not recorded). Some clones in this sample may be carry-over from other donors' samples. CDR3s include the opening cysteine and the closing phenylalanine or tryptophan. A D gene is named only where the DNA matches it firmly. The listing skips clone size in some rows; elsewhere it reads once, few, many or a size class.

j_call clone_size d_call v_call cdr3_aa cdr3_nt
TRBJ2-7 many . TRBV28 CASSLLPRYEQYF TGTGCCAGCAGTTTACTACCCCGCTACGAGCAGTACTTC
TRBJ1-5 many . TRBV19 CASDQGSNQPQHF TGTGCCAGTGATCAGGGAAGCAATCAGCCCCAGCATTTT
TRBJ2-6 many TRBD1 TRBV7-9 CASSQPTGLRTGANVLTF TGTGCCAGCAGCCAGCCGACAGGGTTGAGGACTGGGGCCAACGTCCTGACTTTC
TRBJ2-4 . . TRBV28 CASSPLAGTKNIQYF TGTGCCAGCAGTCCCCTTGCGGGAACCAAAAACATTCAGTACTTC
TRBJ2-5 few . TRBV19 CASSIVRAGLGETQYF TGTGCCAGTAGTATAGTCAGGGCCGGGCTGGGAGAGACCCAGTACTTC
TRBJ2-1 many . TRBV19 CATQAGTLVSEQFF TGTGCCACACAAGCCGGGACTCTCGTAAGTGAGCAGTTCTTC
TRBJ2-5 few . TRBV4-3 CASSQDRSALGRTQYF TGCGCCAGCAGCCAAGATAGGTCGGCTCTGGGGAGGACCCAGTACTTC
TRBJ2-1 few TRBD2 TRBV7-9 CASSYAGGLRPNEQFF TGTGCCAGCAGTTATGCGGGGGGCCTACGCCCCAATGAGCAGTTCTTC
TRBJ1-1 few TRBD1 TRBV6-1 CASSFLTGADTEAFF TGTGCCAGCAGTTTCCTGACAGGGGCTGACACTGAAGCTTTCTTT
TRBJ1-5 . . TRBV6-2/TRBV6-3 CASSYSLGSVQPQHF TGTGCCAGCAGTTACAGCCTCGGGTCCGTGCAGCCCCAGCATTTT
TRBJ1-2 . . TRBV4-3 CASSPSRDGNYGYTF TGCGCCAGCAGCCCCTCCCGGGACGGTAACTATGGCTACACCTTC
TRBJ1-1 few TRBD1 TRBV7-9 CASLPGDRSLGTEAFF TGTGCCAGCCTACCAGGGGACAGGTCCCTGGGGACTGAAGCTTTCTTT
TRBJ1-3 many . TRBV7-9 CASSLGRANSGNTIYF TGTGCCAGCAGCTTGGGACGCGCGAACTCTGGAAACACCATATATTTT
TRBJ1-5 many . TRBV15 CATSREGGAMQPQHF TGTGCCACCAGCAGAGAAGGTGGCGCCATGCAGCCCCAGCATTTT
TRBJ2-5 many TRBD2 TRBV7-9 CASSLDLAGVSRGTQYF TGTGCCAGCAGCTTAGACCTAGCGGGGGTTTCAAGAGGGACCCAGTACTTC
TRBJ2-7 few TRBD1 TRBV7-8 CASSLARTGIGEQYF TGTGCCAGCAGCTTAGCACGGACAGGGATCGGCGAGCAGTACTTC
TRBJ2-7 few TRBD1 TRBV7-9 CASKLGQGISYEQYF TGTGCCAGCAAACTAGGACAGGGGATCTCCTACGAGCAGTACTTC
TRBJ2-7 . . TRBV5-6 CASSLAGRYYEQYF TGTGCCAGCAGCTTGGCCGGCAGATACTACGAGCAGTACTTC
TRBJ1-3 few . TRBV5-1 CASSLASGNTIYF TGCGCCAGCAGCTTGGCCTCTGGAAACACCATATATTTT
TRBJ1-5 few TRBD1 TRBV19 CASSLTGGSQPQHF TGTGCCAGTAGTTTGACAGGGGGCAGCCAGCCCCAGCATTTT
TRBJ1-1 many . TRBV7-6 CASSYGEGGTEAFF TGTGCCAGCAGCTACGGGGAGGGGGGGACTGAAGCTTTCTTT
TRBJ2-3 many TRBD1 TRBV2 CASSVPGQGRPADTQYF TGTGCCAGCAGTGTCCCGGGACAGGGCCGGCCCGCAGATACGCAGTATTTT
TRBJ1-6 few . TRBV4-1 CASSQGRQANSPLHF TGCGCCAGCAGCCAAGGACGACAGGCTAATTCACCCCTCCACTTT
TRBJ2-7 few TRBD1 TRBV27 CASSGTGTLYEQYF TGTGCCTCTTCCGGGACAGGAACCCTCTACGAGCAGTACTTC
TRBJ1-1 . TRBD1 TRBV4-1 CASSPWGDRGAFATEAFF TGTGCCAGCAGCCCTTGGGGGGACAGGGGGGCCTTCGCCACTGAAGCTTTCTTT
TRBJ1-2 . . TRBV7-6 CASSASDHIQGSYGYTF TGTGCCAGCAGCGCATCGGACCATATTCAGGGTAGCTATGGCTACACCTTC
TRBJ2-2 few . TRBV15 CATSRPRLGRTGELFF TGTGCCACCAGCAGACCACGGCTAGGCCGCACCGGGGAGCTGTTTTTT
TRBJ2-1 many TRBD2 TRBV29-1 CSVDLTSGHNEQFF TGCAGCGTTGATCTGACTAGCGGTCACAATGAGCAGTTCTTC
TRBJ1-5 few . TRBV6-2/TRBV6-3 CASSTGLGGPQHF TGTGCCAGCAGCACGGGGCTGGGAGGGCCCCAGCATTTT
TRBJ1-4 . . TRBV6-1 CASSEGVVATNEKLFF TGTGCCAGCAGTGAAGGCGTTGTTGCAACTAATGAAAAACTGTTTTTT
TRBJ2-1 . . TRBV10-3 CAVQGEDNEQFF TGTGCCGTCCAGGGGGAGGATAATGAGCAGTTCTTC
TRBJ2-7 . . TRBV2 CASREALFLSYF TGTGCCAGCAGAGAAGCGTTATTCCTGTCTTACTTC
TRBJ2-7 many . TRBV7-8 CASSLDRLLGEQYF TGTGCCAGCAGCTTAGACCGCCTACTCGGGGAGCAGTACTTC
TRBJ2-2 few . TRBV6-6 CASSYSTWGENTGELFF TGTGCCAGCAGTTACTCGACTTGGGGTGAGAACACCGGGGAGCTGTTTTTT
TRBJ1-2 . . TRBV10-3 CAIRNNSGAHVWGYTF TGTGCCATCAGGAATAACTCCGGGGCCCACGTTTGGGGCTACACCTTC
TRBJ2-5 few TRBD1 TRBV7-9 CTSSSGQGEFETQYF TGTACCAGCAGCTCCGGACAGGGGGAGTTTGAGACCCAGTACTTC
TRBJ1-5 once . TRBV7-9 CASSSAIHQPQHF TGTGCCAGCAGCTCCGCGATACATCAGCCCCAGCATTTT
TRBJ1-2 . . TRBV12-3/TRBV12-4 CASSPTVDYGYTF TGTGCCAGCAGTCCGACAGTTGACTATGGCTACACCTTC
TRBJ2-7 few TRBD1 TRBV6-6 CASSYSAGQGYEQYF TGTGCCAGCAGTTACTCCGCGGGACAGGGCTACGAGCAGTACTTC
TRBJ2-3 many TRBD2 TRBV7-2 CASRLPFGLADTQYF TGTGCCAGCAGGCTCCCTTTTGGACTAGCGGATACGCAGTATTTT
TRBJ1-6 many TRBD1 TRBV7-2 CASFGTGPPEPLHF TGTGCCAGCTTTGGGACAGGGCCTCCTGAACCCCTCCACTTT
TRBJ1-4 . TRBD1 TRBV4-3 CASSQMSGGTDEKLFF TGCGCCAGCAGCCAAATGTCAGGGGGCACGGATGAAAAACTGTTTTTT
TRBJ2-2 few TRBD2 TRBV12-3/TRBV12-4 CASTVYGRLAGGNTGELFF TGTGCCAGCACCGTTTATGGCCGACTAGCGGGGGGGAACACCGGGGAGCTGTTTTTT
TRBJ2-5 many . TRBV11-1 CASSFFQETQYF TGTGCCAGCAGCTTCTTCCAAGAGACCCAGTACTTC
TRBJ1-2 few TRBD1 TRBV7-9 CASSSGFQGAGLGYTF TGTGCCAGCAGCTCTGGGTTCCAGGGGGCAGGATTGGGCTACACCTTC
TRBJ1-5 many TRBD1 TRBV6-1 CASSDRMENQPQHF TGTGCCAGCTCGGACAGGATGGAGAATCAGCCCCAGCATTTT
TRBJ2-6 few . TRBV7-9 CASSLAMGHPSSGANVLTF TGTGCCAGCAGCTTAGCCATGGGCCATCCCAGCTCTGGGGCCAACGTCCTGACTTTC
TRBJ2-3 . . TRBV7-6 CASSLGYGTNFDTQYF TGTGCCAGCAGCTTAGGCTACGGGACCAATTTCGATACGCAGTATTTT
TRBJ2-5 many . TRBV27 CASSPTRTAGWETQYF TGTGCCAGCAGTCCCACTCGGACAGCGGGATGGGAGACCCAGTACTTC
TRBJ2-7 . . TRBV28 CASSPREYGGEQYF TGTGCCAGCAGTCCGCGGGAATACGGAGGCGAGCAGTACTTC
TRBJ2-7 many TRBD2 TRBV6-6 CASSYGRLAYEQYF TGTGCCAGCAGTTACGGTAGACTAGCGTACGAGCAGTACTTC
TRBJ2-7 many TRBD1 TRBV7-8 CASSFPGQGVYEQYF TGTGCCAGCAGCTTCCCGGGACAGGGAGTCTACGAGCAGTACTTC
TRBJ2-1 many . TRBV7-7 CASSPRTTSYNEQFF TGTGCTAGCAGTCCACGCACGACCTCCTACAATGAGCAGTTCTTC
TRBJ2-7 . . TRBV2 CASSVLPGSYEQYF TGTGCCAGCAGCGTCCTCCCTGGGAGCTACGAGCAGTACTTC
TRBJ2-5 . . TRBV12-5 CASGLVTGETQYF TGTGCTAGTGGTTTGGTCACAGGGGAGACCCAGTACTTC